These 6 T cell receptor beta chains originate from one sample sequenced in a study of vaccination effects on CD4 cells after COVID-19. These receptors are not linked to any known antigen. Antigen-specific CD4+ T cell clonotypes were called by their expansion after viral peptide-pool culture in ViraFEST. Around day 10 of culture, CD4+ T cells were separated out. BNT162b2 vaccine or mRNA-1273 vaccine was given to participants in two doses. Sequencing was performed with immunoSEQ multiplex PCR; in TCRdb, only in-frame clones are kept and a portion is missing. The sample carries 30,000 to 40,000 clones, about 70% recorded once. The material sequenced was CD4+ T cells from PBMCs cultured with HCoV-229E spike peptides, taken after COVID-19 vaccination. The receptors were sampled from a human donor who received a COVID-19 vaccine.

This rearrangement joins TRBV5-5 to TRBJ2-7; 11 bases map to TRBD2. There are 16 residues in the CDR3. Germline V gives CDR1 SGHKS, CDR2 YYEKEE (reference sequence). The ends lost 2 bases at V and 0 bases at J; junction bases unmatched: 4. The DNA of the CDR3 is TGTGCCAGCAGCTTACTAGGGACTAGCGGCTCCTACGAGCAGTACTTC. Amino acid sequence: CASSLLGTSGSYEQYF.

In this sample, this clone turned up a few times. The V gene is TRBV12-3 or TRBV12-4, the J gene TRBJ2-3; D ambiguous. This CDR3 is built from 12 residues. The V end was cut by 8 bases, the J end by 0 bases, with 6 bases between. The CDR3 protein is CASRFSTDTQYF. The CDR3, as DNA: TGTGCCAGCCGATTTAGCACAGATACGCAGTATTTT.

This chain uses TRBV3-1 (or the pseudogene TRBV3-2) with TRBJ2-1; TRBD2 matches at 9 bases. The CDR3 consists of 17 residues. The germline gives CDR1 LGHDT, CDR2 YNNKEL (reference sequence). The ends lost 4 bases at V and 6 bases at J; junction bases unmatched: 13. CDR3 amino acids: CASSPLVQAGGPNEQFF. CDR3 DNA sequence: TGTGCCAGCAGCCCTCTCGTTCAGGCGGGGGGGCCCAATGAGCAGTTCTTC.

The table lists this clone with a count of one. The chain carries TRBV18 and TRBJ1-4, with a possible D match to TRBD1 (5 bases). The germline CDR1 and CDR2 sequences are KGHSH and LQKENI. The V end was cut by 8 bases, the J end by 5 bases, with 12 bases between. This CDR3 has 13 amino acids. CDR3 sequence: CASRRGENEKLFF. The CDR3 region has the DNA TGTGCCAGCCGACGAGGGGAAAATGAAAAACTGTTTTTT.

In nucleotides, the CDR3 is TGTGCCAGCAGTAGTTGGGGGTACAGGAATCAAGAGACCCAGTACTTC. It yields the protein CASSSWGYRNQETQYF. J is TRBJ2-5 and V is TRBV27; either TRBD1 or TRBD2 may supply D (5 bases each). Trimming stripped 5 bases from V and 2 bases from J, with 18 bases between. Per the germline V gene, CDR1 is MNHEY and CDR2 is SMNVEV (reference sequence). The CDR3 sequence is 16 residues long.

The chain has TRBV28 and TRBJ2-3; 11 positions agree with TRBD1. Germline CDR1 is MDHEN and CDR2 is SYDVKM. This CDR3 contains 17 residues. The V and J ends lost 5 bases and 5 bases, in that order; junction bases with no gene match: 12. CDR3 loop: CASSLLSGTGGIDTQYF. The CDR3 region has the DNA TGTGCCAGCAGTCTACTGTCCGGGACAGGGGGTATAGATACGCAGTATTTT.